The subject of this entry is one TCR beta chain. This sample was included in a study of cytomegalovirus exposure and HLA in healthy donors. PCR used 60 Vbeta primers and 13 Jbeta primers. Clones were read by immunoSEQ multiplex PCR, and TCRdb kept only the in-frame ones, dropping some. The data show 150,000 to 200,000 clones, with roughly four fifths seen just once and roughly 4% held by the top ten. The sequence came from a man between 45 and 60 years old in good health and CMV-seropositive. The sequencing input was PBMCs.

This CDR3 is CASSLHVKGAYEQYF. DNA of the CDR3: TGTGCCAGCAGCTTACACGTAAAAGGAGCCTACGAGCAGTACTTC. This chain joins TRBV11-2 and TRBJ2-5; D unresolved. The end of the DNA is better explained by TRBJ2-7, so the J call may be wrong. CDR3 length: 15 residues. Germline V gene lookup returns CDR1 SGHAT and CDR2 FQNNGV.